This T cell receptor (beta chain) was profiled in a study of spatial heterogeneity in lung cancer. Study-level background: Alpha-chain sequences were consistently detected in smaller numbers than beta-chain sequences. Findings and limits, study-wide: Whereas they appeared in blood less at follow-up, ubiquitous expanded tumor TCRs appeared there more at resection.

Trimming stripped 3 bases from V and 8 bases from J, with 15 bases between. The germline CDR1 and CDR2 sequences are LGHDT and YNNKEL (reference sequence). The length of the CDR3 is 14 residues. Time point here: sample taken at primary tumor resection. TCRs were sequenced from unsorted whole RNA of tumor, nontumor lung or PBMC. This clonotype was counted ten times or more. Its antigen remains unknown. A unique molecular identifier was attached to every TCR cDNA molecule. TCRdb reprocessed the 5' RACE reads via MiXCR and lists one record per CDR3 protein. Here the sample spans almost 75,000 distinct CDR3 sequences, roughly 15% being singletons.

The sequence was obtained from a male donor with early-stage non-small cell lung cancer. The V and J genes are TRBV3-1 and TRBJ2-3, with D possibly TRBD2 on 6 matching bases. The source material was PBMCs, sampled at surgery. CDR3 amino acids: CASSQASVSGTQYF. CDR3 DNA sequence: TGTGCCAGCAGCCAGGCTAGCGTCAGTGGTACGCAGTATTTT.